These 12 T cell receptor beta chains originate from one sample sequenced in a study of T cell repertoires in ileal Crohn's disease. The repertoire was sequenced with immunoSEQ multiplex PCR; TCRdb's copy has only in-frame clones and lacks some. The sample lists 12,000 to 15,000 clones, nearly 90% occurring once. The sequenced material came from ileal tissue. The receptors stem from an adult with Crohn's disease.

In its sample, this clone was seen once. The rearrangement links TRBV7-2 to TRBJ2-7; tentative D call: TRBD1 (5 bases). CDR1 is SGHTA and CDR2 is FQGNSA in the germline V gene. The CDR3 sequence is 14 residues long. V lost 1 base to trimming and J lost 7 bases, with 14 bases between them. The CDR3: CASSLEGRVSEQYF. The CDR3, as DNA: TGTGCCAGCAGCTTAGAGGGCAGGGTGAGTGAGCAGTACTTC.

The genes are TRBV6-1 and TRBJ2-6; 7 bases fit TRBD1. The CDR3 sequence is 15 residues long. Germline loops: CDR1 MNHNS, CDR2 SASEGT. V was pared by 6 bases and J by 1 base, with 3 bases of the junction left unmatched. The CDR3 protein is CASSTGESGANVLTF. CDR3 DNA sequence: TGTGCCAGCAGCACAGGGGAATCTGGGGCCAACGTCCTGACTTTC.

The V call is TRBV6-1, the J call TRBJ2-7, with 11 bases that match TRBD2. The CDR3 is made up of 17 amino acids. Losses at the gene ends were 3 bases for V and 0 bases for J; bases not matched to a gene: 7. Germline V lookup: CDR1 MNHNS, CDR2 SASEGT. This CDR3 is CASSDEFSGGASYEQYF. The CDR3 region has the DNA TGTGCCAGCAGTGACGAATTTAGCGGGGGGGCCTCCTACGAGCAGTACTTC.

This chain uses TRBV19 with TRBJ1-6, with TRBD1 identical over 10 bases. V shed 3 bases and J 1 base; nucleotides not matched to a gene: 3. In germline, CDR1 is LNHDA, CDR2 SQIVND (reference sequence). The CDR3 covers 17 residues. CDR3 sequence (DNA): TGTGCCAGTAGTATCAGGGACAGGGGTTCCTATAATTCACCCCTCCACTTT. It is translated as CASSIRDRGSYNSPLHF.

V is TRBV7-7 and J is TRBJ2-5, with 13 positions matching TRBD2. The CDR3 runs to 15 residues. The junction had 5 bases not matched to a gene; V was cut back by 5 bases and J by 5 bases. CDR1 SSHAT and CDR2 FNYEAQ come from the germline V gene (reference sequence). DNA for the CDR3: TGTGCCAGCAGCCCAGGACTAGCGGGAGTGGAGACCCAGTACTTC. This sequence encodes CASSPGLAGVETQYF.

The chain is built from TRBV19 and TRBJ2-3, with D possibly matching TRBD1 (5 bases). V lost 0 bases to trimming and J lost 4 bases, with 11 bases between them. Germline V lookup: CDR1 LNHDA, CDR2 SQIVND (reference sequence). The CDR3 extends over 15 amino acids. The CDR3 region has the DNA TGTGCCAGTAGTATAGATCGTCAGGGCCCAGATACGCAGTATTTT. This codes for CASSIDRQGPDTQYF.

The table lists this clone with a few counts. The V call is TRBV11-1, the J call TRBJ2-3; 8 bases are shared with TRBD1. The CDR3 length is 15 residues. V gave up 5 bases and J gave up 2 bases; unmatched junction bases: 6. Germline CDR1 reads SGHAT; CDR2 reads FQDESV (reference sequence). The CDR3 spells CASSALTGATDTQYF. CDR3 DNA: TGTGCCAGCAGCGCCCTGACAGGGGCCACAGATACGCAGTATTTT.

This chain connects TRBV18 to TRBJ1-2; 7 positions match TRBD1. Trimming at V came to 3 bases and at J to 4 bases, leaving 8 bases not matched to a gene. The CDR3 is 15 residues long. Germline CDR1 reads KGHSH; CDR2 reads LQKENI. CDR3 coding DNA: TGTGCCAGCTCACCGGGACAGCTAGAGGGCTATGGCTACACCTTC. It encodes CASSPGQLEGYGYTF.

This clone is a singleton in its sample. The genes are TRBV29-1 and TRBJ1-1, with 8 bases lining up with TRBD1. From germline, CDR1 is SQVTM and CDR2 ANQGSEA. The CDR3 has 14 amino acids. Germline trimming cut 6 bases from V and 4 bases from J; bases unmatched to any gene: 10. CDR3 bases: TGCAGCGTCCCTGGACAGGGAATCTTCACTGAAGCTTTCTTT. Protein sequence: CSVPGQGIFTEAFF.

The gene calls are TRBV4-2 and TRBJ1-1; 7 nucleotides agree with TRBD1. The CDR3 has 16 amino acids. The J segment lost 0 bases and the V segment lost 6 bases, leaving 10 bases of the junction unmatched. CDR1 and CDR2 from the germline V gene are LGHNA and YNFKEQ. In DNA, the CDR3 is TGTGCCAGCAGATACACAACAGGGGCAATGAACACTGAAGCTTTCTTT. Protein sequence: CASRYTTGAMNTEAFF.

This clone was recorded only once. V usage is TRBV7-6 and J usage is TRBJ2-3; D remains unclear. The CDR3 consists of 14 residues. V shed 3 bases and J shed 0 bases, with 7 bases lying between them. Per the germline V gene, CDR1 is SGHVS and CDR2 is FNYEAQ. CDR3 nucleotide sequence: TGTGCCAGCAGCTTCGGCGGTAGCACAGATACGCAGTATTTT. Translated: CASSFGGSTDTQYF.

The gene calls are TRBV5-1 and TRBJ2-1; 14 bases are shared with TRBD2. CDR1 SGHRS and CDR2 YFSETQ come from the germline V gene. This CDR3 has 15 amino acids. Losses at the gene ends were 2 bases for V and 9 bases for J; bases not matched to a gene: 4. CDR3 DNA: TGCGCCAGCAGCTTAAGACTAGCGGGGGGGTCTGAGCAGTTCTTC. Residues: CASSLRLAGGSEQFF. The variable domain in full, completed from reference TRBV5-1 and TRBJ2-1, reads KAGVTQTPRYLIKTRGQQVTLSCSPISGHRSVSWYQQTPGQGLQFLFEYFSETQRNKGNFPGRFSGRQFSNSRSEMNVSTLELGDSALYLCASSLRLAGGSEQFFGPGTRLTVL.